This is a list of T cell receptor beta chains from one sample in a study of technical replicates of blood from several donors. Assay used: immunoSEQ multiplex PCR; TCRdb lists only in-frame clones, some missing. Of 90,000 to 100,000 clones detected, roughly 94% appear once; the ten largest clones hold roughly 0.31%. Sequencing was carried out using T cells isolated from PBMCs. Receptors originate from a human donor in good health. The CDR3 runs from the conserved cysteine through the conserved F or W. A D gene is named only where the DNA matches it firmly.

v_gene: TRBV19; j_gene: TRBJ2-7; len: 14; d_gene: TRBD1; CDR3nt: TGTGCCAGTAGCGGGACAGGGGATTTCTACGAGCAGTACTTC; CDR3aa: CASSGTGDFYEQYF
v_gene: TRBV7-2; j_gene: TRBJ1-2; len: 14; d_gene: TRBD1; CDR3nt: TGTGCCAGCAGCTCCTACAGGGGAGTGGGTGGCTACACCTTC; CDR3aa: CASSSYRGVGGYTF
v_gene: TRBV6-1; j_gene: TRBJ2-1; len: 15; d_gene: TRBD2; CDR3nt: TGTGCCAGCAGTGTCGGGACTAGCGGGAGTAATGAGCAGTTCTTC; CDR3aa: CASSVGTSGSNEQFF
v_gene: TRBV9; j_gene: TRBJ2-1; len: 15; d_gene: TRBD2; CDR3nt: TGTGCCAGCAGCACGCGGGAGCCAGCCTACAATGAGCAGTTCTTC; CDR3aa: CASSTREPAYNEQFF
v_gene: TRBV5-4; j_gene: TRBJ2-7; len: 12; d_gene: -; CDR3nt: TGTGCCAGCAGCCTCAACAGATACGAGCAGTACTTC; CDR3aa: CASSLNRYEQYF
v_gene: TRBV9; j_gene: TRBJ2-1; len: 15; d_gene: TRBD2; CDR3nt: TGTGCCAGCAGCCACTCCGTTAGCGGGTCTAAGGAGCAGTTCTTC; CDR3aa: CASSHSVSGSKEQFF
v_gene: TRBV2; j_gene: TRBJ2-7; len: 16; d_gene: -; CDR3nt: TGTGCCAGCAGCTTCCACCGGGACACAACCTTCGACGAGCAGTACTTC; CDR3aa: CASSFHRDTTFDEQYF
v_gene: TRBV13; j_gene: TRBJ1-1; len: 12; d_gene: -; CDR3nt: TGTGCCAGCAGCTTAGCGGAGGTTGAAGCTTTCTTT; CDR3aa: CASSLAEVEAFF
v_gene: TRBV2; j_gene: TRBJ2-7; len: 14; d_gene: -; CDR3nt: TGTGCCAGCAGTGTGGCGGGACCTTCCTACGAGCAGTACTTC; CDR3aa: CASSVAGPSYEQYF
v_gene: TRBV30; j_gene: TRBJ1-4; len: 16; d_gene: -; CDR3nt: TGTGCCACCCCCCCCCGGTTAAGTGCAACTAATGAAAAACTGTTTTTT; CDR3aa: CATPPRLSATNEKLFF
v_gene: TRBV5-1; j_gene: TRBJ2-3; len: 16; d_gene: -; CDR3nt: TGCGCCAGCGGTTCGCCCGGACACGCTAGCACAGATACGCAGTATTTT; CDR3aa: CASGSPGHASTDTQYF
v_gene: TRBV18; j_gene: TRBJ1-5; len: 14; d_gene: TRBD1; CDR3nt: TGTGCCAGCTCACCAACAGGGGTTACAAAGCCCCAGCATTTT; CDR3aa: CASSPTGVTKPQHF
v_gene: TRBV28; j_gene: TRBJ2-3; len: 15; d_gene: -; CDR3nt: TGTGCCAGCCTACTGACCCCAGGTAGTCCAGATACGCAGTATTTT; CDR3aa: CASLLTPGSPDTQYF
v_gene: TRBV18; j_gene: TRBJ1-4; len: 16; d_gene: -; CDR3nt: TGTGCCAGCTCACCACTCGACACAGCAACTAATGAAAAACTGTTTTTT; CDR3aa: CASSPLDTATNEKLFF